This T cell receptor beta chain was observed in a study of T-cell reconstitution after alpha-beta-depleted transplantation in children. Points from the study as a whole: The study traced high day-60 TCRbeta diversity in some patients to surviving recipient T cells and thymic progenitors. When one year had passed after transplant, most T-cell counts and diversity came from newly produced T cells. The study reportedly traced alpha-beta T cells about two months after transplant to several hundred expanded graft clones.

With regard to this clonotype: Its antigen is still unknown.

Unique molecular identifiers were used to barcode this TCRbeta library. TCRdb itself ran the PCR reads through MiXCR, one entry per CDR3 protein. The table includes roughly 670,000 distinct CDR3 sequences, around 12% detected once. This CDR3 contains 15 residues. J was trimmed by 3 bases and V by 8 bases; bases with no gene match: 10. Looked up from germline, CDR1 is LNHDA and CDR2 is SQIVND (reference sequence). This receptor was identified in a girl aged 2-9 years with congenital amegakaryocytic thrombocytopenia, due to receive a stem cell transplant. This rearrangement joins TRBV19 to TRBJ2-7; 10 nucleotides align to TRBD1. The material was PBMCs, obtained before TCRalphabeta/CD19-depleted stem cell transplant. Here the CDR3 DNA reads TGTGCCAGTCGAGAAACCGGGACAGGGGACTACGAGCAGTACTTC. It specifies CASRETGTGDYEQYF.